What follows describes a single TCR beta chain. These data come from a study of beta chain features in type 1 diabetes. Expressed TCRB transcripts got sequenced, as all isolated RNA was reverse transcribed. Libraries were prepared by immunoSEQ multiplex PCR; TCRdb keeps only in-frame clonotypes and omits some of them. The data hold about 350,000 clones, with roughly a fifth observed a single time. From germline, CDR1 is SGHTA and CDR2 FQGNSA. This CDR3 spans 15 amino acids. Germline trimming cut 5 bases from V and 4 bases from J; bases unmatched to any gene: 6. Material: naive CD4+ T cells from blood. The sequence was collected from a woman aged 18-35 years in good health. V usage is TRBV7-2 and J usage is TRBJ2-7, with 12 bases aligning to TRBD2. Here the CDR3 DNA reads TGTGCCAGCAGCCAAACTAGCGGGGGGAATTACGAGCAGTACTTC. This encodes CASSQTSGGNYEQYF.